This entry lists 9 T cell receptor beta chains sequenced from one sample in a study of T cells after yellow fever vaccination. TCRdb ran MiXCR on the 5' RACE reads and lists one entry per CDR3 protein. This table has 620,000 or so distinct CDR3 sequences, around an eighth appearing once. Sequences were derived from PBMCs, sampled on the day of the yellow fever booster vaccination. These receptors originate from a man aged 25-45 years who received the YFV17D yellow fever vaccine.

The chain carries TRBV10-3 and TRBJ2-1; maybe TRBD2 (6 bases). This CDR3 is built from 18 residues. Deletions cut 6 bases from V and 5 bases from J, with 26 bases between. The germline V gene has CDR1 ENHRY and CDR2 SYGVKD. CDR3 sequence reads: CAIRGVYVGEAAHNEQFF. The CDR3 DNA reads as TGTGCCATCAGGGGGGTTTACGTTGGGGAGGCCGCCCACAATGAGCAGTTCTTC.

In this sample, this clonotype turned up a few times. The chain recombines TRBV5-4 with TRBJ2-4; no reliable D call. Germline V gene lookup returns CDR1 SGHNT and CDR2 YYREEE (reference sequence). Trimming removed 0 bases at V and 0 bases at J, with 10 bases between. This CDR3 spans 16 amino acids. Here the CDR3 reads CASSLDTQAAKNIQYF. The DNA of the CDR3 is TGTGCCAGCAGCTTGGACACCCAAGCAGCCAAAAACATTCAGTACTTC.

About this clonotype itself: Since a much larger clone is just one base distant, this may be a read error. The chain carries TRBV12-3 or TRBV12-4 and TRBJ1-5; D is unclear. With 6 bases removed from V and 2 bases from J, the gap between germline ends came to 14 bases. The CDR3 has 15 residues. The CDR3 is CASSLVSVGNQPQHF. The CDR3 DNA reads as TGTGCCAGCAGCCTCGTTTCGGTTGGCAATCAGCCCCAGCATTTT.

This clonotype was observed at least ten times. The CDR3: CASSLRTDNSDTQYF. The CDR3 bases are TGCGCCAGCAGCCTCCGGACAGATAATTCAGATACGCAGTATTTT. The chain links TRBV4-1 to TRBJ2-3; TRBD1 is a possible D gene (6 bases). This CDR3 contains 15 residues. Trimming removed 4 bases from V and 4 bases from J, with 15 bases in between. In germline, CDR1 is MGHRA, CDR2 YSYEKL.

This sequence joins TRBV20-1 and TRBJ2-3, with 12 bases identical to TRBD2. V lost 5 bases, J lost 3 bases, and 0 bases stayed unmatched. Germline V CDR1 and CDR2: DFQATT, SNEGSKA (reference sequence). The CDR3 loop spans 13 amino acids. Written as DNA, the CDR3 is TGCAGTGCTGGACTAGCGGGAACAGATACGCAGTATTTT. Its translation: CSAGLAGTDTQYF.

J is TRBJ1-4 and V is TRBV4-1; no reliable D call. The germline gives CDR1 MGHRA, CDR2 YSYEKL. This CDR3 is 15 amino acids long. V shed 0 bases and J shed 4 bases, with 9 bases lying between them. The CDR3 here is CASSQDAPGNEKLFF. Here the CDR3 DNA reads TGCGCCAGCAGCCAAGATGCCCCGGGTAATGAAAAACTGTTTTTT.

The chain employs TRBV28 and TRBJ2-7; 8 bases are a match to TRBD2. The germline CDR1 and CDR2 sequences are MDHEN and SYDVKM. With 6 bases clipped from V and 3 bases from J, the junction kept 13 bases outside the gene matches. The CDR3 length is 16 residues. The chain's CDR3 is CASSHRGSGRLYEQYF. CDR3 DNA sequence: TGTGCCAGCAGCCACCGAGGAAGCGGGAGACTCTACGAGCAGTACTTC.

This clonotype turned up a few times. The rearrangement uses TRBV5-4 and TRBJ2-5; D possibly corresponds to TRBD2 (6 bases). Germline CDR1 is SGHNT and CDR2 is YYREEE (reference sequence). Trimming took 9 bases from V and 2 from J, leaving 23 bases between them. This CDR3 comprises 16 residues. The CDR3 reads CATKTGGSAGQETQYF. The CDR3 coding sequence is TGTGCCACCAAGACTGGGGGGTCGGCGGGGCAAGAGACCCAGTACTTC.

The table lists this clonotype with many counts. V usage is TRBV18 and J usage is TRBJ2-1, with 8 bases aligning to TRBD2. V gave up 3 bases and J gave up 3 bases; unmatched junction bases: 4. CDR1 is KGHSH, CDR2 LQKENI, per germline. CDR3 length equals 15 residues. The CDR3 region is CASSPGTRSYNEQFF. CDR3 bases: TGTGCCAGCTCACCCGGGACTAGGAGCTACAATGAGCAGTTCTTC.